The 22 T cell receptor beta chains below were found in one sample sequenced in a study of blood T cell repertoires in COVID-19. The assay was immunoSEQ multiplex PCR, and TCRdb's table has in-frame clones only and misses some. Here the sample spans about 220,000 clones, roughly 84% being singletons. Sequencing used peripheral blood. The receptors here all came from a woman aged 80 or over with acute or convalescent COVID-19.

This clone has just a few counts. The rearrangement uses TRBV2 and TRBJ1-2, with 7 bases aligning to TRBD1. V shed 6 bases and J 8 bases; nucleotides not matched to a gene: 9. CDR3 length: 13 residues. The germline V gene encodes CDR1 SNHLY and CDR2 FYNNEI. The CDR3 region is CASRVTGLGGYTF. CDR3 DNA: TGTGCCAGCAGGGTGACAGGGTTGGGCGGCTACACCTTC.

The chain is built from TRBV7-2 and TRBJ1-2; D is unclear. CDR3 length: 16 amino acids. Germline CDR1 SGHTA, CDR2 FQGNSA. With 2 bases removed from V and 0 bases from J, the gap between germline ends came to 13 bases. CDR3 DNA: TGTGCCAGCAGCTTATACGCAGCCGGGACTAACTATGGCTACACCTTC. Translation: CASSLYAAGTNYGYTF.

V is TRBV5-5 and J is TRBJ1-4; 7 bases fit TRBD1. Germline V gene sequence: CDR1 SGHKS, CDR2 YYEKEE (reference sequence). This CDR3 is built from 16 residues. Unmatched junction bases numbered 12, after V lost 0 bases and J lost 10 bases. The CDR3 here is CASSLVEGADLGKLFF. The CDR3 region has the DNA TGTGCCAGCAGCTTGGTGGAGGGGGCCGATTTGGGAAAACTGTTTTTT. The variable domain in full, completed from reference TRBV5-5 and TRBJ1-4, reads DAGVTQSPTHLIKTRGQQVTLRCSPISGHKSVSWYQQVLGQGPQFIFQYYEKEERGRGNFPDRFSARQFPNYSSELNVNALLLGDSALYLCASSLVEGADLGKLFFGSGTQLSVL.

CDR3 nucleotide sequence: TGCGCCAGCAGTCAACTTACCACCGGGACAGGGGATTTCCACACTGAAGCTTTCTTT. Its protein is CASSQLTTGTGDFHTEAFF. V and J are TRBV23-1 and TRBJ1-1; 10 nucleotides line up with TRBD1. TRBV23-1 is marked as an open reading frame, function uncertain. This CDR3 region has 19 residues. V shed 2 bases, J shed 3 bases, and the junction held 15 bases outside the gene matches.

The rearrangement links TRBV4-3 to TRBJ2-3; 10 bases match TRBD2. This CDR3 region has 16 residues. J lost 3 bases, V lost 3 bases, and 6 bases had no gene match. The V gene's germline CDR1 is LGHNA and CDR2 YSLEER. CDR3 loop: CASSQLVSGGTDTQYF. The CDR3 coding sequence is TGCGCCAGCAGCCAGCTAGTTAGCGGGGGGACAGATACGCAGTATTTT.

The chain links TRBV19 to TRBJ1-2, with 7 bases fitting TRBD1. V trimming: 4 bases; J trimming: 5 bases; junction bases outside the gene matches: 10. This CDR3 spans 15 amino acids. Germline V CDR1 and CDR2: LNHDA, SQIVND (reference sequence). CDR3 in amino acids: CASSTQGDGVYGYTF. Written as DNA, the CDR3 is TGTGCCAGTAGTACGCAGGGGGACGGGGTATATGGCTACACCTTC.

This chain's CDR3 is CASSPSGDPNYGYTF. Here the CDR3 DNA reads TGCGCCAGCAGCCCCTCCGGAGACCCTAACTATGGCTACACCTTC. The rearrangement links TRBV5-1 to TRBJ1-2; D gene uncertain. The CDR3 is 15 residues long. CDR1 SGHRS and CDR2 YFSETQ come from the germline V gene. V lost 4 bases and J 0 bases, leaving 13 bases between the germline ends.

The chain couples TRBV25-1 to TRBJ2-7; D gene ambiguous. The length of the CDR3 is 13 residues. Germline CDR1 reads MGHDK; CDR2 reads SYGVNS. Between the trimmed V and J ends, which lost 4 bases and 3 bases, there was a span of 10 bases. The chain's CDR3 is CASSGHPFYEQYF. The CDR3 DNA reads TGTGCCAGCAGTGGACACCCTTTCTACGAGCAGTACTTC.

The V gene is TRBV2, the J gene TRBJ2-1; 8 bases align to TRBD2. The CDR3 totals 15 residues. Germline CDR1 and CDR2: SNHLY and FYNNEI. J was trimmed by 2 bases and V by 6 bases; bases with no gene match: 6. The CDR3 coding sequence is TGTGCCAGCAGCCCAACTAGCGGAACCTACAATGAGCAGTTCTTC. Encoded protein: CASSPTSGTYNEQFF.

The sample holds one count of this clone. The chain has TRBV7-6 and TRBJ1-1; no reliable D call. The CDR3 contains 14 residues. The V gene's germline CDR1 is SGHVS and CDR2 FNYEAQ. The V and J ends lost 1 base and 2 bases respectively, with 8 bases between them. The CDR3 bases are TGTGCCAGCAGCTTAGTGCCAGGCAACACTGAAGCTTTCTTT. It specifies CASSLVPGNTEAFF.

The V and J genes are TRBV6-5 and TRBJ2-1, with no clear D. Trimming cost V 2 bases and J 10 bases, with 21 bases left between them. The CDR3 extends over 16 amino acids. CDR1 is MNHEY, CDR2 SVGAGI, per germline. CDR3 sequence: CASSYLDFGGPREQFF. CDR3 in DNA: TGTGCCAGCAGTTACCTCGATTTTGGTGGCCCTAGGGAGCAGTTCTTC.

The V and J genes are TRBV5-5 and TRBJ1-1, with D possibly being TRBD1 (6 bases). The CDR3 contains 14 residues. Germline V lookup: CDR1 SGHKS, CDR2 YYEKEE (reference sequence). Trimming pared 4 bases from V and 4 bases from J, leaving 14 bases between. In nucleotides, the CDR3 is TGTGCCAGCAGCCGAACAGGGTTGGGCACTGAAGCTTTCTTT. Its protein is CASSRTGLGTEAFF.

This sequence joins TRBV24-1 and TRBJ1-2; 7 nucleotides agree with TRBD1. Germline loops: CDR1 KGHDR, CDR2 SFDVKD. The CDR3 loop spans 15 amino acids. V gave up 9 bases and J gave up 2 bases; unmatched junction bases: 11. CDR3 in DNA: TGTGCCACCGAGGTCGACAGGGTCGAAAACTATGGCTACACCTTC. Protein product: CATEVDRVENYGYTF.

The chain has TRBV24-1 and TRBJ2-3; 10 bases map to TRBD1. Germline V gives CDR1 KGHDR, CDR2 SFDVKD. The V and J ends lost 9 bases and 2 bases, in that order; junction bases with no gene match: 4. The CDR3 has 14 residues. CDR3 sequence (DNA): TGTGCCACCGGGGACAGGGGAGACACAGATACGCAGTATTTT. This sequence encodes CATGDRGDTDTQYF.

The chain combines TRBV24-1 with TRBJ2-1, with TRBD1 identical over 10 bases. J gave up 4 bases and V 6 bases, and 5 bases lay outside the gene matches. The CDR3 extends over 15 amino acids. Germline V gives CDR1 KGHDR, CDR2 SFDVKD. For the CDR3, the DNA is TGTGCCACCAGTTACGGACAGGGGGAATACAATGAGCAGTTCTTC. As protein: CATSYGQGEYNEQFF.

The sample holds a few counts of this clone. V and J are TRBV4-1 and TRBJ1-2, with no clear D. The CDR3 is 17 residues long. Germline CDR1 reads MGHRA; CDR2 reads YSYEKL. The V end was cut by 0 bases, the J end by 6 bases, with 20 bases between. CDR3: CASSQESAGVRGNGYTF. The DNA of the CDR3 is TGCGCCAGCAGCCAAGAGAGCGCCGGGGTACGAGGGAATGGCTACACCTTC.

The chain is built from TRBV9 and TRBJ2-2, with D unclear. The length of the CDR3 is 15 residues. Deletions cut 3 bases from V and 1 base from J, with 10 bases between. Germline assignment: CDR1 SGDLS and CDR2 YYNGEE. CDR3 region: CASSALGVNTGELFF. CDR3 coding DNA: TGTGCCAGCAGCGCACTGGGCGTGAACACCGGGGAGCTGTTTTTT. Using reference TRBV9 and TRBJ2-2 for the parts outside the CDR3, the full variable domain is DSGVTQTPKHLITATGQRVTLRCSPRSGDLSVYWYQQSLDQGLQFLIQYYNGEERAKGNILERFSAQQFPDLHSELNLSSLELGDSALYFCASSALGVNTGELFFGEGSRLTVL.

The CDR3 spells CASSLFGTGTNYGYTF. The CDR3, as DNA: TGTGCCAGCAGTTTATTCGGGACAGGGACTAACTATGGCTACACCTTC. The chain joins TRBV27 to TRBJ1-2, with 9 bases that match TRBD1. Germline V gives CDR1 MNHEY, CDR2 SMNVEV (reference sequence). V dropped 1 base and J dropped 0; count of bases not matched to a gene: 3. The CDR3 has 16 amino acids.

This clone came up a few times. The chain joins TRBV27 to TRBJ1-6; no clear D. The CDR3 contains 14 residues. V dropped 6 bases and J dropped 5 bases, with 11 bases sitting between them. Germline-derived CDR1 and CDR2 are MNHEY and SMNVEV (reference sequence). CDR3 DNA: TGTGCCAGCAGCCTGGGCAACAATAATTCACCCCTCCACTTT. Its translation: CASSLGNNNSPLHF.

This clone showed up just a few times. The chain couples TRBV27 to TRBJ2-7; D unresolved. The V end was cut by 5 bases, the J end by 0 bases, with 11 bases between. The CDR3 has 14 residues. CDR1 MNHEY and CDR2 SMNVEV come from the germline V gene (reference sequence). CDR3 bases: TGTGCCAGCAGTCTAGAGAGGAGCTCCTACGAGCAGTACTTC. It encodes CASSLERSSYEQYF.

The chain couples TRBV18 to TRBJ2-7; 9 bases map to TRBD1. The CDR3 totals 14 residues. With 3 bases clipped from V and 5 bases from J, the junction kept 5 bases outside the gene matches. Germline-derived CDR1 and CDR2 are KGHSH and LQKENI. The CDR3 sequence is CASSPGTGQNEQYF. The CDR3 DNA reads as TGTGCCAGCTCACCCGGGACAGGGCAAAACGAGCAGTACTTC. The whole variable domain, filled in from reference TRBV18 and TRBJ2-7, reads NAGVMQNPRHLVRRRGQEARLRCSPMKGHSHVYWYRQLPEEGLKFMVYLQKENIIDESGMPKERFSAEFPKEGPSILRIQQVVRGDSAAYFCASSPGTGQNEQYFGPGTRLTVT.

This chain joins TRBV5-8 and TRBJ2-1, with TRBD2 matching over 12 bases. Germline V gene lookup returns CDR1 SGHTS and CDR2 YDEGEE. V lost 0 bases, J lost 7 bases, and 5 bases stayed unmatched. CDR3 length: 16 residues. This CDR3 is CASSLVASGGANEQFF. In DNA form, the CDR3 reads TGTGCCAGCAGCTTGGTTGCTAGCGGGGGGGCAAATGAGCAGTTCTTC.